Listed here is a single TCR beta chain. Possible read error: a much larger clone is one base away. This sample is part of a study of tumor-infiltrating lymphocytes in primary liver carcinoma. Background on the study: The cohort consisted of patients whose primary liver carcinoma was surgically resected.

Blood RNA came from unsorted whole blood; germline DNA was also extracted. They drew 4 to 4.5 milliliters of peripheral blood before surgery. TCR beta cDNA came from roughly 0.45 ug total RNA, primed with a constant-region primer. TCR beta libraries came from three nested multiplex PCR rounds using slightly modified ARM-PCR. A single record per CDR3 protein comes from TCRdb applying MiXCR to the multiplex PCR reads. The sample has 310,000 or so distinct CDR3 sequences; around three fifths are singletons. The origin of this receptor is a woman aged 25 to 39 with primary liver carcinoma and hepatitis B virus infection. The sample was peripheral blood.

The CDR3 nucleotides are TGTGCCAGCAGGGGACATGGTGGGACCTACGAGCAGTACTTC. It encodes CASRGHGGTYEQYF. This rearrangement joins TRBV12-3 or TRBV12-4 to TRBJ2-7; weak D call: TRBD1 (6 bases). V lost 6 bases to trimming and J lost 2 bases, with 14 bases between them. This CDR3 is built from 14 residues.